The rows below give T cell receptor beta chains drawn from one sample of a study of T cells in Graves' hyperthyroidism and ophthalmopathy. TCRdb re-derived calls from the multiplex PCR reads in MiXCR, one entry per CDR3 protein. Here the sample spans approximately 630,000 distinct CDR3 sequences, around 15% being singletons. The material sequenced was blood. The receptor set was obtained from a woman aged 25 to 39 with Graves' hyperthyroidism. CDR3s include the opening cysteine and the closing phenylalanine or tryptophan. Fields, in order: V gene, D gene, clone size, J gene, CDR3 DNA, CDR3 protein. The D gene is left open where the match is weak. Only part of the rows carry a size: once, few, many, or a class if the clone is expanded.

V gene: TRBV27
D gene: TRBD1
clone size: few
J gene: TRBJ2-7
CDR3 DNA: TGTGCCAGCAGCATGACAGGGGGTAGCTCCTACGAGCAGTACTTC
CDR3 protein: CASSMTGGSSYEQYF

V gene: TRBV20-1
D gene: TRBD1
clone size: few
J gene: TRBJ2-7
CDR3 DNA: TGCAGTGCTAGAGGACAGGGGTTTGGCACCCGCTTCCCCTACGAGCAGTACTTC
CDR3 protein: CSARGQGFGTRFPYEQYF

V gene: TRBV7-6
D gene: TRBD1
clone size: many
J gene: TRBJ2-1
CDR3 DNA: TGTGCCAGCAGCTATTATAGACAGGGGTCGGATGAGCAGTTCTTC
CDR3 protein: CASSYYRQGSDEQFF

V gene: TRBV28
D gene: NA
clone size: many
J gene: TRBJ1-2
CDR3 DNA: TGTGCCAGCAGTTTAGGACAGACGGATGGCTACACCTTC
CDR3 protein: CASSLGQTDGYTF

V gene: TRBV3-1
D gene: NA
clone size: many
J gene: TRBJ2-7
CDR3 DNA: TGTGCCAGCAGCCAGAGCTTGGACGAGCAGTACTTC
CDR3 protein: CASSQSLDEQYF

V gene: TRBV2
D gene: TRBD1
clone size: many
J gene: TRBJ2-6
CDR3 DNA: TGTGCCAGCAGTCGACAGGGCCCAGCTGGGGCCAACGTCCTGACTTTC
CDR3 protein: CASSRQGPAGANVLTF

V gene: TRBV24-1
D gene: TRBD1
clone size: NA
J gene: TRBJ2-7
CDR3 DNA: TGTGCCACGAACCGCCCCGGGACAGAAAGCTCCTACGAGCAGTACTTC
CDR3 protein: CATNRPGTESSYEQYF

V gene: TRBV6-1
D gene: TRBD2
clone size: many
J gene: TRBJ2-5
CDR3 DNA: TGTGCCAGCAGTTTTGAGGGAGGGCCATATTGGAGGACCCAGTACTTC
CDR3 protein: CASSFEGGPYWRTQYF

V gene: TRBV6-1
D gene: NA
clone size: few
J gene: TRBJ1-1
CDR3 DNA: TGTGCCAGCAGACCCCTGGCCAATACCAACACTGAAGCTTTCTTT
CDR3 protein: CASRPLANTNTEAFF

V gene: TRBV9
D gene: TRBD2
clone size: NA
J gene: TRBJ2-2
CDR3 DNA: TGTGCCAGCAGCACCAGCGGGAGGGCCGCCGGGGAGCTGTTTTTT
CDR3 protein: CASSTSGRAAGELFF

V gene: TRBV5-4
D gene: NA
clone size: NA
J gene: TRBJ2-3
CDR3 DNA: TGTGCCAGCAGCCAAGACGGTGGAGGAGGGGCGGCAGATACGCAGTATTTT
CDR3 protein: CASSQDGGGGAADTQYF

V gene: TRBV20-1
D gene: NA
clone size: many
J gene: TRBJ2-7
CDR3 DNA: TGCAGTGCAAGGACAACCTACGAGCAGTACTTC
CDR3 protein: CSARTTYEQYF

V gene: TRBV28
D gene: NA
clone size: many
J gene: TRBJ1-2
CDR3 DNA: TGTGCCAGCAGTTTCGCCCCTTGGCGGGCCAACTGGAGGAACTATGGCTACACCTTC
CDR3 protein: CASSFAPWRANWRNYGYTF

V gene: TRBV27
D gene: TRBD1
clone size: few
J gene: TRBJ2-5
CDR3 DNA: TGTGCCAGCAGTTTATACACAGGGGGCGGGGAGACCCAGTACTTC
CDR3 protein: CASSLYTGGGETQYF

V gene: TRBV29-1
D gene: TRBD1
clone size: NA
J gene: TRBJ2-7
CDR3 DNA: TGCAGCGTGACCGACAGGGGACTTTCCTACGAGCAGTACTTC
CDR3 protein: CSVTDRGLSYEQYF

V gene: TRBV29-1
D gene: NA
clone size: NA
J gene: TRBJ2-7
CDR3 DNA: TGCAGCGGCCGGGACGGGGGTGGACACAATGAGCAGTACTTC
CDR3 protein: CSGRDGGGHNEQYF

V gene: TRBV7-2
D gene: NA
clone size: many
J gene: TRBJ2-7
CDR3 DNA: TGTGCCAGCAGCCCCACCCGGGCGGGAAGGGAGCAGTACTTC
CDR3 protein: CASSPTRAGREQYF

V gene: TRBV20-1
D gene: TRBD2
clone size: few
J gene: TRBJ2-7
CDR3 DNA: TGCAGTATCTACGGACTAGCGGGAGGACACGAGCAGTACTTC
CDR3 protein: CSIYGLAGGHEQYF

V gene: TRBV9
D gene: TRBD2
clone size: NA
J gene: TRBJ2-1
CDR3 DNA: TGTGCCAGCAGCGTAGGTAGCGGGAGGTCCTACAATGAGCAGTTCTTC
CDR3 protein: CASSVGSGRSYNEQFF

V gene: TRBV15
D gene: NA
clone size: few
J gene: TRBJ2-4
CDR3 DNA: TGTGCCACCAGCAGAGTCGATGGACGAAACATTCAGTACTTC
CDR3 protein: CATSRVDGRNIQYF